This T cell receptor beta chain appears in the sequencing data of a study of radiation and T cells in renal cell carcinoma. The V end was cut by 5 bases, the J end by 9 bases, with 21 bases between. CDR1 is SGHRS and CDR2 is YFSETQ in the germline V gene. The CDR3 loop spans 15 amino acids. Noted time point: blood 2 weeks post-SBRT. Treatment here: 15 Gy SBRT to primary tumor, nephrectomy 4 weeks later. Clones were sequenced by immunoSEQ multiplex PCR, and TCRdb holds only the in-frame ones, with some missing. This table has around 130,000 clones, 80% to 90% appearing once. This clone was found once. The sequencing here drew on blood, taken from a patient whose treatment included radiotherapy and nephrectomy. The V and J genes are TRBV5-1 and TRBJ2-4; weak D call: TRBD1 (7 bases). The origin of this receptor is an older woman with renal cell carcinoma. CDR3 in DNA: TGCGCCAGCAGGGGGAGGACAGGAGAGGGGAGCATTCAGTACTTC. Protein: CASRGRTGEGSIQYF. The entire variable domain, with the rest obtained from reference TRBV5-1 and TRBJ2-4, is as follows: KAGVTQTPRYLIKTRGQQVTLSCSPISGHRSVSWYQQTPGQGLQFLFEYFSETQRNKGNFPGRFSGRQFSNSRSEMNVSTLELGDSALYLCASRGRTGEGSIQYFGAGTRLSVL.